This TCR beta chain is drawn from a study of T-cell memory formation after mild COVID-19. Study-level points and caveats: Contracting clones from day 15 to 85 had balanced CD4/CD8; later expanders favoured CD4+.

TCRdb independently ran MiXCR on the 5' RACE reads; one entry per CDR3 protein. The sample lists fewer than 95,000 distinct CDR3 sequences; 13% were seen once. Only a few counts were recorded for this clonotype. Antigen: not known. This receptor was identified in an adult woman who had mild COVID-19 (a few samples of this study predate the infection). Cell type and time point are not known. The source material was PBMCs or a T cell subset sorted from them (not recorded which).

CDR3 loop: CASSLWGTEQFF. As DNA, the CDR3 is TGTGCCAGCAGCCTCTGGGGGACTGAGCAGTTCTTC. The chain carries TRBV5-5 and TRBJ2-1; D possibly matches TRBD1 or TRBD2 (5 bases each). Trimming took off 4 bases at V and 9 bases at J, with 11 bases between the two ends. Germline V gene data show CDR1 as SGHKS and CDR2 as YYEKEE (reference sequence). CDR3 length equals 12 residues.